This T cell receptor beta chain comes out of a study of T cell changes during pregnancy in multiple sclerosis. Per the germline V gene, CDR1 is SGHDT and CDR2 is YYEEEE. The ends were cut back, 1 base at V and 0 bases at J, with 8 bases in the middle. CDR3 length: 14 residues. TCRdb's table, derived via immunoSEQ multiplex PCR, lists solely in-frame clones and lacks some. This table holds roughly 50,000 clones, 92% found once. The sequence was obtained from a female donor with multiple sclerosis, enrolled in a pregnancy study. The sample here was CD4+ T cells from peripheral blood mononuclear cells, taken in the third trimester of pregnancy. The chain is built from TRBV5-6 and TRBJ2-7; D is unresolved. CDR3 DNA: TGTGCCAGCAGCTTGTTTACCAGCTCCTACGAGCAGTACTTC. It translates to CASSLFTSSYEQYF.